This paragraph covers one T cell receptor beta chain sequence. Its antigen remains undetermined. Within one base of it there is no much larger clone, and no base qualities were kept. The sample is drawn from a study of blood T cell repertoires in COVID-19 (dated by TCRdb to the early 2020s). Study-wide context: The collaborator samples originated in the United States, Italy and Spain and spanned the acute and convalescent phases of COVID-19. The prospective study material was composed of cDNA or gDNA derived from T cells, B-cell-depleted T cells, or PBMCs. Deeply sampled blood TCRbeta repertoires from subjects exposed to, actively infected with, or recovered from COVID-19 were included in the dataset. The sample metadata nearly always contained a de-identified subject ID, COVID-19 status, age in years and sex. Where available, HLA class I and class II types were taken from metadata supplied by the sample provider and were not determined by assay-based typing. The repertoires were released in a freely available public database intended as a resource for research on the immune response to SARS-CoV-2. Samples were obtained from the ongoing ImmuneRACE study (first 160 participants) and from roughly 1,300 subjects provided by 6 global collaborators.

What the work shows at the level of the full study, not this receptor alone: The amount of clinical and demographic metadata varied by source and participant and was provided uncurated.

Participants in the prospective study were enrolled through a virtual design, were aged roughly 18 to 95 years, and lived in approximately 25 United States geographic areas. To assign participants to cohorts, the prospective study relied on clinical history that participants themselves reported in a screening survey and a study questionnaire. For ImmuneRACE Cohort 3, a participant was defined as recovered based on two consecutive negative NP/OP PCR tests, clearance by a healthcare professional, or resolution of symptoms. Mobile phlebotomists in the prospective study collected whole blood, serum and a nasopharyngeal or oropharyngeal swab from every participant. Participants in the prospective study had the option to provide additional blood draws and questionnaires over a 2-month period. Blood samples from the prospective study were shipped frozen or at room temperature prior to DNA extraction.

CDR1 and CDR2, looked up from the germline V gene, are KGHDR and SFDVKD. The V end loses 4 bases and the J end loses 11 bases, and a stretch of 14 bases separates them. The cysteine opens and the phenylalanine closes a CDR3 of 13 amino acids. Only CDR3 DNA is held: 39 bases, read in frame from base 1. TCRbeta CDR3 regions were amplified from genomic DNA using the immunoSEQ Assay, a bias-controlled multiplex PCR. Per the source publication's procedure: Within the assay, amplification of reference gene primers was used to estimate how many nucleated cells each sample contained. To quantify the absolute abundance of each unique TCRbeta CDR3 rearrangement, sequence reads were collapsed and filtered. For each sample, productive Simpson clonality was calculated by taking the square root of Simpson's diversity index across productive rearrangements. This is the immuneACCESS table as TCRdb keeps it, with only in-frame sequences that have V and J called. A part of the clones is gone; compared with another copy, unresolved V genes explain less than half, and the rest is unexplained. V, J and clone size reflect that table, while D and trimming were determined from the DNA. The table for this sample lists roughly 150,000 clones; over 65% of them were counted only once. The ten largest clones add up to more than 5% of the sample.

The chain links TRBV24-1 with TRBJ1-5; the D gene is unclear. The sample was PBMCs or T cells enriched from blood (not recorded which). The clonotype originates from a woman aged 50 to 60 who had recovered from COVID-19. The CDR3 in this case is CATSDVLRGTQHF. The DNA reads TGTGCCACCAGTGACGTACTCCGCGGGACCCAGCATTTT.